Detailed here is one T cell receptor (beta chain). Here immunoSEQ multiplex PCR was the method, and the copy in TCRdb shows in-frame clones only, minus some. The sample records about 90,000 clones, approximately 90% being singletons. This sample stems from a study of blood T cell repertoires in COVID-19. Study at large: T cells, B-cell-depleted T cells, or PBMCs supplied cDNA or gDNA.

Per germline, CDR1 LGHDT and CDR2 YNNKEL (reference sequence). The CDR3 has 15 amino acids. V trimming: 5 bases; J trimming: 6 bases; junction bases outside the gene matches: 9. The genes are TRBV3-1 (or the pseudogene TRBV3-2) and TRBJ2-1, with 8 bases that match TRBD2. The material sequenced was peripheral blood. The clonotype was recovered from a man in his fifties or sixties with acute or convalescent COVID-19. The CDR3 DNA reads as TGTGCCAGCAGCTTCCGGGAGGGCCGGGTCAATGAGCAGTTCTTC. Residues: CASSFREGRVNEQFF.